Listed here are 30 T cell receptor beta chains from one sample, sequenced in a study of spatial heterogeneity in lung cancer (dated by TCRdb to about 2019). Library construction relied on 5' RACE. The sequencing machine was a NextSeq 500. The raw public reads went through TCRdb reprocessing: fastp at Q25, MiXCR clone calling, in-frame beta chains kept. One record per CDR3 amino acid sequence lists the most common genes and DNA. The sample table shows about 80,000 distinct CDR3 sequences, and under 8.5% are seen once. Roughly 6.4% of the sample rests with the top ten. Per the publication, the time point label means: sample taken at primary tumor resection. The material was PBMCs, obtained at surgery. The receptors were sampled from a male donor with early-stage non-small cell lung cancer.

This clonotype was seen many times. This chain uses TRBV10-3 with TRBJ1-2; D is undetermined. This CDR3 region has 12 residues. V lost 4 bases to trimming and J lost 7 bases, with 10 bases between them. The germline CDR1 and CDR2 sequences are ENHRY and SYGVKD. CDR3 sequence: CAISATTGGYTF. The CDR3 region has the DNA TGTGCCATCAGTGCTACAACTGGTGGCTACACCTTC.

There are many counts of this clonotype. The rearrangement joins TRBV29-1 to TRBJ1-1; TRBD1 matches at 9 bases. The junction had 14 bases not matched to a gene; V was cut back by 6 bases and J by 6 bases. The CDR3 is made up of 15 amino acids. CDR1 is SQVTM and CDR2 is ANQGSEA in the germline V gene. Written as DNA, the CDR3 is TGCAGCGTGGGATGGGGGGGACAGGGCTTATCTGAAGCTTTCTTT. Residues: CSVGWGGQGLSEAFF. Drawing the rest from reference TRBV29-1 and TRBJ1-1, the complete variable domain is SAVISQKPSRDICQRGTSLTIQCQVDSQVTMMFWYRQQPGQSLTLIATANQGSEATYESGFVIDKFPISRPNLTFSTLTVSNMSPEDSSIYLCSVGWGGQGLSEAFFGQGTRLTVV.

This clonotype appeared many times. The chain joins TRBV7-2 to TRBJ2-3; the match to TRBD2 covers 15 bases. CDR1 and CDR2 from the germline V gene are SGHTA and FQGNSA. The CDR3 covers 17 residues. The V gene end was trimmed by 4 bases and the J gene end by 7 bases; junction bases not matched to a gene: 9. As DNA, the CDR3 is TGTGCCAGCAGCTCCGGACTAGCGGGAGGGGCATCAAATACGCAGTATTTT. Encoded protein: CASSSGLAGGASNTQYF. Full variable domain (outside the CDR3, taken from reference TRBV7-2 and TRBJ2-3): GAGVSQSPSNKVTEKGKDVELRCDPISGHTALYWYRQSLGQGLEFLIYFQGNSAPDKSGLPSDRFSAERTGGSVSTLTIQRTQQEDSAVYLCASSSGLAGGASNTQYFGPGTRLTVL.

The rearrangement uses TRBV20-1 and TRBJ2-7, with 13 positions matching TRBD2. This CDR3 has 18 residues. Germline loops: CDR1 DFQATT, CDR2 SNEGSKA (reference sequence). After removal of 3 bases from V and 0 bases from J, the junction contained 11 bases not matched to a gene. CDR3 DNA sequence: TGCAGTGCTAGGGCACCGGGACTAGCGGGACTTAACTCCTACGAGCAGTACTTC. Translating it yields CSARAPGLAGLNSYEQYF.

The chain recombines TRBV29-1 with TRBJ1-2; tentatively, D is TRBD1 (5 bases). CDR3 length equals 11 residues. With 3 bases removed from V and 7 bases from J, the gap between germline ends came to 9 bases. From germline, CDR1 is SQVTM and CDR2 ANQGSEA. Here the CDR3 DNA reads TGCAGCGTTGAGTGGGGACGTGGCTACACCTTC. Protein sequence: CSVEWGRGYTF.

The rearrangement joins TRBV6-5 to TRBJ1-3, with D possibly matching TRBD1 (6 bases). V lost 6 bases, J lost 3 bases, and 12 bases lay in between. Germline CDR1 and CDR2: MNHEY and SVGAGI. CDR3 length: 14 amino acids. The CDR3 region has the DNA TGTGCCAGCAGAATCGGGGGGCTTGGAAACACCATATATTTT. Encoded protein: CASRIGGLGNTIYF.

This clonotype has a handful of counts. V usage is TRBV20-1 and J usage is TRBJ1-3, with D unclear. The V end was cut by 0 bases, the J end by 0 bases, with 12 bases between. The germline CDR1 and CDR2 sequences are DFQATT and SNEGSKA (reference sequence). The CDR3 is 16 residues long. The CDR3 DNA is TGCAGTGCTAGAGATCGCCGGCCGAACTCTGGAAACACCATATATTTT. It is translated as CSARDRRPNSGNTIYF.

Only a few counts were recorded for this clonotype. This chain links TRBV7-2 with TRBJ2-7; D perhaps matches TRBD2 (6 bases). V was cut by 5 bases and J by 2 bases, with 16 bases left in between. The CDR3 has 15 residues. Per the germline V gene, CDR1 is SGHTA and CDR2 is FQGNSA. The CDR3 DNA is TGTGCCAGCAGCACCCTGGGGGGATCAGCCTACGAGCAGTACTTC. Protein sequence: CASSTLGGSAYEQYF.

This clonotype was observed a few times. The chain uses TRBV12-3 or TRBV12-4 and TRBJ1-1; TRBD1 is a possible D gene (5 bases). V lost 4 bases and J 5 bases, leaving 14 bases between the germline ends. CDR3 length: 14 residues. The CDR3 DNA reads as TGTGCCAGCAGTTATCAGCCGGGACGTACTGAAGCTTTCTTT. Residues: CASSYQPGRTEAFF.

There are many counts of this clonotype. The CDR3 bases are TGCAGCGGCCGAGAGGGGGGCCACGAGCAGTACTTC. Its translation is CSGREGGHEQYF. The chain has TRBV29-1 and TRBJ2-7, with D tentatively TRBD1 or TRBD2 (6 bases each). The CDR3 is 12 residues long. V gave up 7 bases and J gave up 5 bases, with 15 bases separating them. Per the germline V gene, CDR1 is SQVTM and CDR2 is ANQGSEA.

There are many counts of this clonotype. J is TRBJ2-7 and V is TRBV5-1; TRBD2 agrees at 14 bases. The CDR3 consists of 16 residues. Germline assignment: CDR1 SGHRS and CDR2 YFSETQ. V trimming: 4 bases; J trimming: 5 bases; junction bases outside the gene matches: 8. CDR3 region: CASSAYGGLAGDEQYF. The CDR3 DNA reads TGCGCCAGCAGCGCTTATGGGGGACTAGCGGGAGACGAGCAGTACTTC.

The sample holds a few counts of this clonotype. V gene TRBV27 combines with J gene TRBJ2-1, with D possibly TRBD1 on 6 matching bases. The CDR3 sequence is 16 residues long. Germline loops: CDR1 MNHEY, CDR2 SMNVEV (reference sequence). Trimming left V 2 bases short and J 0 bases short, with 11 bases between. The CDR3 DNA follows: TGTGCCAGCAGTTTACCAGGACAGAGCTCCTACAATGAGCAGTTCTTC. It yields the protein CASSLPGQSSYNEQFF.

This clonotype was recorded a few times. The chain uses TRBV20-1 and TRBJ1-1; no clear D gene. CDR1 and CDR2 from the germline V gene are DFQATT and SNEGSKA (reference sequence). This CDR3 contains 12 residues. The V end was cut by 6 bases, the J end by 3 bases, with 11 bases between. Here the CDR3 reads CSAAGLDTEAFF. The CDR3 DNA sequence: TGCAGTGCCGCTGGTTTGGACACTGAAGCTTTCTTT.

The chain uses TRBV12-3 or TRBV12-4 and TRBJ1-5, with D maybe TRBD1 (5 bases). Between the trimmed V and J ends, which lost 6 bases and 5 bases, there was a span of 14 bases. CDR3 length: 14 residues. CDR3 in DNA: TGTGCCAGCAGCCCTCTGGGGACCCATCAGCCCCAGCATTTT. It is translated as CASSPLGTHQPQHF.

This clonotype was recorded at least ten times. The chain's CDR3 is CASSRLAGGLTQTGEQYF. Here the CDR3 DNA reads TGTGCCAGCAGCCGACTAGCGGGAGGCCTTACACAAACGGGGGAGCAGTACTTC. The V gene is TRBV5-4, the J gene TRBJ2-7; 13 bases match TRBD2. From germline, CDR1 is SGHNT and CDR2 YYREEE (reference sequence). This CDR3 has 18 residues. V gave up 4 bases and J gave up 7 bases; unmatched junction bases: 17.

This clonotype was counted ten times or more. The genes are TRBV20-1 and TRBJ1-3, with D perhaps matching TRBD1 (6 bases). Germline V gene lookup returns CDR1 DFQATT and CDR2 SNEGSKA (reference sequence). The CDR3 runs 13 residues. The CDR3 sequence: CSAGQNLGNTIYF. Here the CDR3 DNA reads TGCAGCGCCGGACAGAATCTTGGAAACACCATATATTTT.

The chain employs TRBV30 and TRBJ2-7; no definite D call. CDR3 length: 11 amino acids. V lost 3 bases, J lost 3 bases, and 6 bases lay in between. Germline CDR1 reads GTSNPN; CDR2 reads SVGIG (reference sequence). CDR3 nucleotides: TGTGCCTGGAGCGAAGTCTACGAGCAGTACTTC. This encodes CAWSEVYEQYF.

This clonotype was picked up many times. This chain's CDR3 is CASSLPRAHGAEAFF. The CDR3 nucleotides read TGTGCCAGCAGCCTCCCCAGGGCCCACGGGGCTGAAGCTTTCTTT. This chain joins TRBV12-3 or TRBV12-4 and TRBJ1-1; maybe TRBD1 (5 bases). V was cut by 6 bases and J by 6 bases, with 20 bases left in between. This CDR3 is built from 15 residues.

Many counts were recorded for this clonotype. The V call is TRBV20-1, the J call TRBJ2-1; 7 bases are shared with TRBD2. Germline V gives CDR1 DFQATT, CDR2 SNEGSKA (reference sequence). After removal of 0 bases from V and 7 bases from J, the junction contained 9 bases not matched to a gene. The CDR3 contains 15 residues. Here the CDR3 DNA reads TGCAGTGCTAGAGAGCCAGCGGGATTAATGAATGAGCAGTTCTTC. Residues: CSAREPAGLMNEQFF.

V and J are TRBV6-6 and TRBJ2-2; TRBD2 aligns across 11 bases. The CDR3 is made up of 15 amino acids. V was pared by 6 bases and J by 5 bases, with 5 bases of the junction left unmatched. Germline CDR1 and CDR2: MNHNY and SVGAGI (reference sequence). DNA of the CDR3: TGTGCCAGCAGGCCGGGACTAGCGGTAACCGGGGAGCTGTTTTTT. Protein sequence: CASRPGLAVTGELFF.

This clonotype was observed at least ten times. This chain links TRBV11-1 with TRBJ2-6, with 9 bases lining up with TRBD1. Germline CDR1 and CDR2: SGHAT and FQDESV (reference sequence). With 5 bases clipped from V and 2 bases from J, the junction kept 4 bases outside the gene matches. The CDR3 extends over 16 amino acids. The CDR3, as DNA: TGTGCCAGCAGCCCGAGACAGGGGGCTGGGGCCAACGTCCTGACTTTC. This gives the protein CASSPRQGAGANVLTF.

The CDR3 loop is CASSDSRSQGIQYF. The CDR3 nucleotides are TGTGCCAGCAGCGATAGCAGGAGTCAAGGCATTCAGTACTTC. The gene calls are TRBV2 and TRBJ2-4, with no clear D. Germline V CDR1 and CDR2: SNHLY, FYNNEI. The length of the CDR3 is 14 residues. The V end was cut by 6 bases, the J end by 9 bases, with 18 bases between.

The chain carries TRBV30 and TRBJ2-2, with a tentative D call TRBD2 (5 bases). Per the germline V gene, CDR1 is GTSNPN and CDR2 is SVGIG (reference sequence). This CDR3 is built from 14 residues. Trimming cost V 1 base and J 5 bases, with 11 bases left between them. CDR3 in amino acids: CAWSARRKTGELFF. Written as DNA, the CDR3 is TGTGCCTGGAGTGCCCGGAGGAAAACCGGGGAGCTGTTTTTT.

This clonotype was observed many times. This chain uses TRBV29-1 with TRBJ1-5; D is unclear. The CDR3 totals 13 residues. V was cut by 6 bases and J by 6 bases, with 15 bases left in between. Germline CDR1 reads SQVTM; CDR2 reads ANQGSEA. The CDR3 protein is CSVRASDGQPQHF. The CDR3 DNA is TGCAGCGTGCGGGCGTCGGACGGTCAGCCCCAGCATTTT.

The V call is TRBV12-3 or TRBV12-4, the J call TRBJ2-1, with TRBD1 matching over 8 bases. This CDR3 is built from 16 residues. The V gene end was trimmed by 6 bases and the J gene end by 7 bases; junction bases not matched to a gene: 14. The CDR3 spells CASSRPGQEALNEQFF. Here the CDR3 DNA reads TGTGCCAGCAGCCGCCCGGGACAGGAGGCTTTGAATGAGCAGTTCTTC.

This clonotype has a count of ten or more. This chain uses TRBV12-3 or TRBV12-4 with TRBJ2-7; the D gene is possibly TRBD2 (5 bases). V dropped 1 base and J dropped 3 bases, with 10 bases sitting between them. The CDR3 runs to 14 residues. CDR3 in DNA: TGTGCCAGCAGTTTAGGTTCCCGGGGCTACGAGCAGTACTTC. It specifies CASSLGSRGYEQYF.

The chain uses TRBV27 and TRBJ2-7; TRBD1 agrees at 7 bases. With V trimmed by 5 bases and J by 0 bases, 13 bases remained unmatched. The germline V gene encodes CDR1 MNHEY and CDR2 SMNVEV (reference sequence). CDR3 length: 17 amino acids. The CDR3 spells CASSHQVRQGSSYEQYF. The DNA for the CDR3 is TGTGCCAGCAGTCACCAAGTCCGACAGGGAAGCTCCTACGAGCAGTACTTC.

This clonotype appeared many times. This chain links TRBV7-9 with TRBJ2-7; D is perhaps TRBD1 or TRBD2 (5 bases each). The germline V gene encodes CDR1 SEHNR and CDR2 FQNEAQ (reference sequence). The CDR3 has 13 residues. Trimming left V 4 bases short and J 3 bases short, with 10 bases between. The CDR3 coding sequence is TGTGCCAGCAGCTCGGGGCTCTACTACGAGCAGTACTTC. Its translation: CASSSGLYYEQYF.

This clonotype was observed a handful of times. This chain joins TRBV15 and TRBJ1-1; maybe TRBD1 (6 bases). Germline CDR1 and CDR2: LNHNV and YYDKDF (reference sequence). V lost 8 bases and J 1 base, leaving 11 bases between the germline ends. There are 13 residues in the CDR3. CDR3 nucleotides: TGTGCCACCGCCACACAGGGGAACACTGAAGCTTTCTTT. Its protein product is CATATQGNTEAFF.

This rearrangement joins TRBV12-3 or TRBV12-4 to TRBJ2-4; D gene uncertain. V lost 6 bases to trimming and J lost 7 bases, with 16 bases between them. The CDR3 extends over 14 amino acids. CDR3 amino acids: CASRPSVGRNIQYF. CDR3 coding DNA: TGTGCCAGCAGGCCCTCAGTAGGCAGGAACATTCAGTACTTC.